This T cell receptor (beta chain) was found in a study of blood T cell repertoires in COVID-19. Overall study: Researchers got acute and convalescent COVID-19 samples from the United States, Italy and Spain.

This clone was seen once. Method: immunoSEQ multiplex PCR; TCRdb's copy keeps in-frame clones and lacks some. Of some 80,000 clones listed, approximately 80% were seen once; the top ten hold 15% to 20%. Sequencing used peripheral blood. The TCR comes from an older man with active or convalescent COVID-19.

The CDR3 nucleotides are TGTGCCACCAGCAGAGACAGGGGGATAGAGACCCAGTACTTC. Translated: CATSRDRGIETQYF. The chain uses TRBV15 and TRBJ2-5; 7 positions match TRBD1. The V and J ends lost 0 bases and 4 bases, in that order; junction bases with no gene match: 2. Germline V gene lookup returns CDR1 LNHNV and CDR2 YYDKDF (reference sequence). CDR3 size: 14 residues.